What follows describes a single T cell receptor (beta chain). It lacks a known antigen. Per-nucleotide qualities are absent, and no much larger clonotype sits a single base away. These data come from a study of shared clonotypes between healthy human individuals (dated by TCRdb to between 2020 and 2021). As for the study more broadly: Three men and a couple of women, aged 18 to 49 years, made up the cohort. Per donor, three plates each were used for CD4 naive and CD4 memory, two for CD8 naive, and one for CD8 memory. To estimate repertoire size and how much clonotype sharing occurs between individuals, the study deeply sequenced the blood TCR repertoires of roughly 5 healthy adults. Libraries were prepared and TCR repertoires were sequenced by different laboratories using diverse techniques, in order to increase sequencing depth and limit assay-specific biases. Each donor's leukapheresis produced roughly between about 0.9 and 9.5 billion PBMCs. The full study reports these points: Sharing across several donors was observed for around 5% of naive CD4, 3% to 3.5% of naive CD8, 2% to 2.5% of memory CD4, and approximately 0.41% of memory CD8 clonotypes. Sampling was limited to blood, and TCR repertoires in tissue likely differ from TCR repertoires in blood. Pairwise subsampling indicated that sequencing depth was expected to affect the degree of clonotype sharing among donors. Naive subsets generally had larger estimated clonotype richness than memory subsets did. Because the study included only a small number of donors, the genetic and exposure-history diversity represented was limited. Higher generation probabilities were observed for clonotypes shared by all four sorted-subset donors than for non-shared clonotypes. Rarefaction of sorted-subset datasets indicated incomplete sequencing despite the large sequencing depth.

Donors were healthy HIV-negative adults with no recently reported acute infections or vaccinations. Every donor was a Caucasian adult residing in Nashville, Tennessee, USA. CD4+ T cells were enriched by magnetic negative selection, after which naive cells were positively selected on CD45RA and the negative fraction was taken as the memory subset. Blood was collected by leukapheresis, and PBMCs were isolated by Ficoll-Histopaque density gradient centrifugation and then cryopreserved in liquid nitrogen vapor phase. Analytical flow cytometry was used to check the purity and quantity of each magnetically sorted T cell population. Genomic DNA was isolated from each sorted fraction and quantified by UV absorbance on a Nanodrop 2000c. After removal of 5 bases from V and 9 bases from J, the junction retains 6 bases not matched to a gene. The germline V gene (reference sequence) yields MNHEY for CDR1 and SMNVEV for CDR2. There are 12 amino acids in the CDR3, from cysteine to phenylalanine inclusive. Only the CDR3 DNA stays, 36 bases, in frame from base 1.

TCR CDR3 regions were amplified from genomic DNA by multiplex PCR using the deep immunoSEQ assay. Extracted genomic DNA from each cell subset was spread evenly across all wells of several immunoSEQ 96-well plates, with each plate serving as a replicate. For sorted subsets, approximately 190 ng genomic DNA, equal to tens of thousands of T cell genomes, was loaded into each replicate PCR. The purified libraries were quantified using a Qubit 3.0 fluorometer, sized with a Bioanalyzer 2100, and then quantified again using the KAPA Library Quantification kit. Every immunoSEQ 96-well plate was sequenced on a separate single-read 150-cycle Illumina NextSeq 550 flow cell. On the study's bioinformatics: Because the immunoSEQ output included only junctional sequences and no quality scores, the filtering could not be the same as the filtering used for full-length reads. Sequences were annotated with PyIR, a Python wrapper for IgBLAST v1.9, using IMGT germline references to assign V/J genes and CDR3. Reads were removed for weak V/J assignments (E-value above 1e-6), missing CDR3, stop codons, out-of-frame junctions, or ambiguous translated residues. V3J clonotypes were defined by identical inferred V gene, J gene, and CDR3 amino acid sequence. To compute the percentage overlap between repertoires, the number of shared unique clonotypes was divided by the size of the smaller repertoire. RTK rarefaction, the Chao1 estimator, and Recon v2.1 estimates of unobserved clonotypes were used to assess repertoire richness. OLGA was used to compute generation probabilities for all TCRbeta clonotypes that the gDNA method yielded from four donors. Sourced from immuneACCESS, this table was stored by TCRdb with only in-frame sequences that have V and J called. A share of the clones is absent; for the studies checked, an unresolved V gene accounts for under half, and the remainder has no known explanation. V and J calls and clone size are those listed in that table; D and trimming were worked out from the DNA. The sample table records some 2,400,000 clones; around 95% of these occur just once. The ten largest clones capture about 0.13% of the sample.

What was sequenced was naive CD4+ T cells sorted from blood. The cell subset or site label of this sample denotes: CD45RA+ positively selected. The rearranged segments are TRBV27 and TRBJ2-7, and 8 junctional nucleotides match TRBD1. The TCR comes from a man between 18 and 29 years old in good health. The sequenced DNA is TGTGCCAGCAGTCCGGACAGGGCGGTGCAGTACTTC. This translates into CASSPDRAVQYF.